Below are 5 T cell receptor beta chains sequenced from a single sample in a study of CD8+ T cells in alopecia areata. The treatment is: oral pan-JAK inhibitor, 5-10 mg twice daily. TCR sequencing used cDNA made by reverse transcription of extracted RNA. Libraries were prepared by immunoSEQ multiplex PCR; TCRdb keeps only in-frame clonotypes and omits some of them. The table lists approximately 200,000 clones, around two fifths of them singletons. Sequencing used CD4+ T cells sorted from blood, obtained at approximately week 36, from a patient treated with tofacitinib. The receptors come from a human donor with alopecia areata.

The J gene is TRBJ2-5, the V gene TRBV15; D is possibly TRBD1 or TRBD2 (5 bases each). The CDR3 totals 13 residues. V lost 3 bases to trimming and J lost 8 bases, with 13 bases between them. Germline assignment: CDR1 LNHNV and CDR2 YYDKDF (reference sequence). CDR3: CATSREVWDTQYF. The CDR3 bases are TGTGCCACCAGCAGGGAGGTCTGGGACACCCAGTACTTC.

The gene calls are TRBV30 and TRBJ1-1, with D tentatively TRBD1 (5 bases). This CDR3 is built from 14 residues. Deletions cut 0 bases from V and 3 bases from J, with 11 bases between. Germline CDR1 and CDR2: GTSNPN and SVGIG (reference sequence). CDR3 amino acids: CAWSVRGGHTEAFF. In nucleotides, the CDR3 is TGTGCCTGGAGTGTACGGGGCGGACACACTGAAGCTTTCTTT.

This clone appeared a few times. The chain uses TRBV7-2 and TRBJ2-1; TRBD2 matches 9 bases. J gave up 10 bases and V 4 bases, and 14 bases lay outside the gene matches. This CDR3 region has 16 residues. The V gene's germline CDR1 is SGHTA and CDR2 FQGNSA. The CDR3 nucleotides read TGTGCCAGCAGCTCCCGCTCTAGCGGGATGCTCCAAGAGCAGTTCTTC. This codes for CASSSRSSGMLQEQFF.

This clone turned up a few times. This chain connects TRBV7-2 to TRBJ2-1; D is undetermined. Germline loops: CDR1 SGHTA, CDR2 FQGNSA. This CDR3 is built from 13 residues. V lost 3 bases to trimming and J lost 0 bases, with 3 bases between them. In DNA, the CDR3 is TGTGCCAGCAGCTTGAACTCCTACAATGAGCAGTTCTTC. Protein product: CASSLNSYNEQFF.

In DNA form, the CDR3 reads TGTGCCAGTAGCGCCACAGATACGCAGTATTTT. Its translation is CASSATDTQYF. This sequence joins TRBV19 and TRBJ2-3; no definite D call. This CDR3 has 11 amino acids. The V end was cut by 6 bases, the J end by 2 bases, with 3 bases between. CDR1 is LNHDA, CDR2 SQIVND, per germline (reference sequence).